The 10 T cell receptor beta chains in this list originate from one sample, sequenced in a study of beta chain features in type 1 diabetes. Whole-study findings and limits: Type 1 diabetes patients had TCRB CDR3s that were shorter (moderately but significantly so) in all four CD4+ subsets.

The investigators reverse transcribed all of the isolated RNA, so they sequenced expressed TCRB transcripts. The protocol was immunoSEQ multiplex PCR, while the TCRdb copy is restricted to in-frame clones and leaves out a portion. The sample consists of hundreds of thousands of clones, around an eighth of them appearing once. For these TCRs, the target antigens are not known. The material sequenced was naive CD4+ T cells from blood. The receptors were gathered from a man younger than 35 with type 1 diabetes.

The genes are TRBV10-3 and TRBJ1-2, with D possibly matching TRBD1 (5 bases). Germline loops: CDR1 ENHRY, CDR2 SYGVKD. The CDR3 length is 13 residues. The V end was cut by 8 bases, the J end by 8 bases, with 18 bases between. Here the CDR3 reads CAIRTGGDLGYTF. CDR3 sequence (DNA): TGTGCCATCCGCACGGGGGGAGATTTAGGCTACACCTTC.

The gene calls are TRBV2 and TRBJ2-7, with 11 bases lining up with TRBD1. This CDR3 spans 13 amino acids. Germline V lookup: CDR1 SNHLY, CDR2 FYNNEI. V lost 10 bases, J lost 4 bases, and 6 bases stayed unmatched. CDR3 in DNA: TGTGCCACCGCAGGACAGGGGGCTTACGAGCAGTACTTC. As protein: CATAGQGAYEQYF.

The gene calls are TRBV2 and TRBJ2-3; D possibly matches TRBD1 or TRBD2 (5 bases each). The CDR3 covers 14 residues. Germline-derived CDR1 and CDR2 are SNHLY and FYNNEI. Trimming stripped 6 bases from V and 1 base from J, with 11 bases between. The chain's CDR3 is CASRERGGTDTQYF. CDR3 sequence (DNA): TGTGCCAGCAGGGAGAGAGGGGGCACAGATACGCAGTATTTT.

This clone was seen a handful of times. The CDR3 DNA follows: TGTGCCAGCAGCCCCCATTCTCCGGGTAACACTGAAGCTTTCTTT. As protein: CASSPHSPGNTEAFF. The chain joins TRBV11-2 to TRBJ1-1; D unclear. The germline V gene encodes CDR1 SGHAT and CDR2 FQNNGV. The germline V and J ends were trimmed by 5 bases and 2 bases, with 15 bases remaining between them. The CDR3 covers 15 residues. Full variable domain (outside the CDR3, taken from reference TRBV11-2 and TRBJ1-1): EAGVAQSPRYKIIEKRQSVAFWCNPISGHATLYWYQQILGQGPKLLIQFQNNGVVDDSQLPKDRFSAERLKGVDSTLKIQPAKLEDSAVYLCASSPHSPGNTEAFFGQGTRLTVV.

This clone was observed a handful of times. The V gene is TRBV5-1, the J gene TRBJ2-3; tentatively, D is TRBD2 (6 bases). The CDR3 loop spans 17 amino acids. Germline values: CDR1 SGHRS, CDR2 YFSETQ. Deletions cut 0 bases from V and 1 base from J, with 15 bases between. CDR3 bases: TGCGCCAGCAGCTTGGCCGGGACTCTTTCTGGCACAGATACGCAGTATTTT. Translation: CASSLAGTLSGTDTQYF.

The V and J genes are TRBV19 and TRBJ1-1; 8 nucleotides match TRBD1. V trimming: 5 bases; J trimming: 0 bases; junction bases outside the gene matches: 17. Germline V gene sequence: CDR1 LNHDA, CDR2 SQIVND (reference sequence). The CDR3 is 19 amino acids. CDR3 sequence reads: CASSLRTGQEGFLNTEAFF. The CDR3 DNA follows: TGTGCCAGTAGTCTCCGTACGGGACAGGAGGGGTTTTTGAACACTGAAGCTTTCTTT. The whole variable domain, remainder taken from reference TRBV19 and TRBJ1-1, is DGGITQSPKYLFRKEGQNVTLSCEQNLNHDAMYWYRQDPGQGLRLIYYSQIVNDFQKGDIAEGYSVSREKKESFPLTVTSAQKNPTAFYLCASSLRTGQEGFLNTEAFFGQGTRLTVV.

This clone was counted only a few times. This chain links TRBV19 with TRBJ2-3; D unresolved. CDR1 and CDR2 from the germline V gene are LNHDA and SQIVND (reference sequence). Between the trimmed V and J ends, which lost 5 bases and 5 bases, there was a span of 17 bases. The CDR3 spans 15 residues. CDR3 in amino acids: CASSLAGVRVDTQYF. As DNA, the CDR3 is TGTGCCAGTAGTCTTGCTGGGGTTAGGGTAGATACGCAGTATTTT.

The chain couples TRBV27 to TRBJ1-2; weak D call: TRBD1 (6 bases). V was clipped by 5 bases and J by 1 base, with 11 bases between them. The CDR3 consists of 14 residues. Germline-derived CDR1 and CDR2 are MNHEY and SMNVEV (reference sequence). DNA for the CDR3: TGTGCCAGCAGTCGCGGACAGCTTAACTATGGCTACACCTTC. Translation gives CASSRGQLNYGYTF.

This clone came up a few times. The chain uses TRBV5-4 and TRBJ2-4; D is possibly TRBD1 (6 bases). Germline-derived CDR1 and CDR2 are SGHNT and YYREEE (reference sequence). The CDR3 extends over 19 amino acids. V lost 2 bases and J 0 bases, leaving 21 bases between the germline ends. The CDR3 spells CASSFRDKVGEIAKNIQYF. Here the CDR3 DNA reads TGTGCCAGCAGCTTCCGGGACAAGGTTGGGGAAATAGCCAAAAACATTCAGTACTTC. Full variable domain (missing parts from reference TRBV5-4 and TRBJ2-4): ETGVTQSPTHLIKTRGQQVTLRCSSQSGHNTVSWYQQALGQGPQFIFQYYREEENGRGNFPPRFSGLQFPNYSSELNVNALELDDSALYLCASSFRDKVGEIAKNIQYFGAGTRLSVL.

The V gene is TRBV29-1, the J gene TRBJ1-1; no definite D call. This CDR3 contains 14 residues. Germline V gene data show CDR1 as SQVTM and CDR2 as ANQGSEA. V was clipped by 3 bases and J by 0 bases, with 11 bases between them. CDR3 nucleotide sequence: TGCAGCGTTGAGGCCGTCTCCGTGAACACTGAAGCTTTCTTT. Its translation is CSVEAVSVNTEAFF.